The entry that follows covers one T cell receptor beta chain sequence. Its target is unknown. CDR1 is SNHLY, CDR2 FYNNEI, per germline. The CDR3 has 14 amino acids. Trimming pared 6 bases from V and 2 bases from J, leaving 11 bases between. TCRdb re-analysed the RT-PCR reads in MiXCR, keeping a single row per CDR3 protein. The sample has 530,000 or so distinct CDR3 sequences, 12% to 15% seen once. This entry comes from a study of response to subunit inactivated influenza vaccine. Study-level results: The authors suggested that few new T cells are recruited per seasonal influenza vaccination.

The clonotype originates from a man in his forties or fifties who received an inactivated influenza vaccine. This specimen was PBMCs from blood, taken roughly 12 days after vaccination. This rearrangement joins TRBV2 to TRBJ2-1; tentatively, D is TRBD2 (7 bases). The DNA of the CDR3 is TGTGCCAGCAGAAGGGGGGGGACCTACAATGAGCAGTTCTTC. Encoded protein: CASRRGGTYNEQFF. The full variable domain, in which reference TRBV2 and TRBJ2-1 provide the parts outside the CDR3, is EPEVTQTPSHQVTQMGQEVILRCVPISNHLYFYWYRQILGQKVEFLVSFYNNEISEKSEIFDDQFSVERPDGSNFTLKIRSTKLEDSAMYFCASRRGGTYNEQFFGPGTRLTVL.